These 27 T cell receptor beta chains share one sample of origin, sequenced in a study of radiation and T cells in renal cell carcinoma. Clones were read by immunoSEQ multiplex PCR, and TCRdb kept only the in-frame ones, dropping some. Among fewer than 25,000 clones listed, over 50% were seen once. Sample treatment: treatment-naive control, cytoreductive nephrectomy. The sample here was tumor tissue, taken from a patient whose treatment was nephrectomy without radiotherapy. The origin of the receptors is a human donor with renal cell carcinoma.

The table lists this clone with a few counts. The rearrangement links TRBV5-8 to TRBJ2-5; 9 nucleotides line up with TRBD1. The length of the CDR3 is 15 residues. Trimming removed 3 bases from V and 5 bases from J; junction bases left unmatched: 8. The germline V gene encodes CDR1 SGHTS and CDR2 YDEGEE. The CDR3 coding sequence is TGTGCCAGCAGCTCGACAGGGGGTACCTGGGAGACCCAGTACTTC. Its translation is CASSSTGGTWETQYF.

The CDR3 nucleotides read TGCGCCAGCAGCTTGGAGGGATTGGGCAAGGCAAGCTCCTACGAGCAGTACTTC. Translation: CASSLEGLGKASSYEQYF. This chain links TRBV5-1 with TRBJ2-7; the D is unclear. In germline, CDR1 is SGHRS, CDR2 YFSETQ. V was trimmed by 0 bases and J by 0 bases, leaving 19 bases between them. The CDR3 has 18 amino acids.

By share, this clone counts as medium-sized. CDR3 DNA: TGCGCCAGCAGCCAAGAGTCCACAGGGACCTGGGAGCAGTACTTC. This codes for CASSQESTGTWEQYF. The chain uses TRBV4-3 and TRBJ2-7, with TRBD1 as a possible D gene (6 bases). This CDR3 comprises 15 residues. V lost 0 bases to trimming and J lost 7 bases, with 16 bases between them. Germline V gives CDR1 LGHNA, CDR2 YSLEER.

The chain combines TRBV5-1 with TRBJ1-3; D is perhaps TRBD1 (6 bases). This CDR3 spans 15 amino acids. The germline CDR1 and CDR2 sequences are SGHRS and YFSETQ. V was shortened by 0 bases and J by 0 bases, with 7 bases between the two germline ends. The CDR3, as DNA: TGCGCCAGCAGCTTGGAACAGGGCTCTGGAAACACCATATATTTT. This sequence encodes CASSLEQGSGNTIYF.

This chain links TRBV18 with TRBJ1-2; D is undetermined. Germline V lookup: CDR1 KGHSH, CDR2 LQKENI. The CDR3 covers 14 residues. V shed 2 bases and J shed 11 bases, with 18 bases lying between them. CDR3: CASSPEQGSSAYTF. The CDR3 DNA follows: TGTGCCAGCTCACCAGAACAAGGCAGCTCGGCTTACACCTTC.

The J gene is TRBJ2-1, the V gene TRBV7-2; no clear D gene. Germline V gene data show CDR1 as SGHTA and CDR2 as FQGNSA. Trimming removed 5 bases at V and 1 base at J, with 12 bases between. This CDR3 region has 15 residues. Here the CDR3 reads CASSQQVGSYNEQFF. CDR3 sequence (DNA): TGTGCCAGCAGCCAGCAGGTGGGGTCCTACAATGAGCAGTTCTTC.

The chain recombines TRBV10-3 with TRBJ1-1; 8 bases are a match to TRBD1. Per germline, CDR1 ENHRY and CDR2 SYGVKD. The CDR3 loop spans 15 amino acids. J gave up 4 bases and V 4 bases, and 8 bases lay outside the gene matches. This chain's CDR3 is CAISAQGAAGTEAFF. The CDR3 coding sequence is TGTGCCATCAGTGCTCAGGGGGCGGCGGGCACTGAAGCTTTCTTT.

The table lists this clone with a count of one. The genes are TRBV5-1 and TRBJ2-1; 9 bases agree with TRBD1. The CDR3 length is 13 residues. The germline V gene encodes CDR1 SGHRS and CDR2 YFSETQ. The V gene end was trimmed by 4 bases and the J gene end by 8 bases; junction bases not matched to a gene: 4. The CDR3 DNA follows: TGCGCCAGCAGCACAACAGGGGGCTATGAGCAGTTCTTC. It codes for CASSTTGGYEQFF.

This clone is labeled medium-sized. The chain couples TRBV2 to TRBJ1-6; 11 nucleotides match TRBD1. The CDR3 extends over 15 amino acids. The ends lost 4 bases at V and 6 bases at J; junction bases unmatched: 2. Germline values: CDR1 SNHLY, CDR2 FYNNEI. CDR3 DNA: TGTGCCAGCAGTGGGGGGACAGGGGGTAATTCACCCCTCCACTTT. Translation gives CASSGGTGGNSPLHF.

The genes are TRBV7-9 and TRBJ1-1; tentatively, D is TRBD1 (5 bases). The V gene lost 1 base and the J gene lost 6 bases, with 9 bases spanning the gap. The CDR3 runs to 13 residues. Germline V gene lookup returns CDR1 SEHNR and CDR2 FQNEAQ (reference sequence). CDR3 nucleotide sequence: TGTGCCAGCAGCTTAGGCGGGGCCGCTGAAGCTTTCTTT. This encodes CASSLGGAAEAFF.

The rearrangement joins TRBV6-5 to TRBJ2-1; D is ambiguous. Trimming removed 6 bases at V and 0 bases at J, with 12 bases between. This CDR3 spans 15 amino acids. Per the germline V gene, CDR1 is MNHEY and CDR2 is SVGAGI. The CDR3 region has the DNA TGTGCCAGCAGCCCGACTTGGAGCTCCTACAATGAGCAGTTCTTC. This gives the protein CASSPTWSSYNEQFF.

This rearrangement joins TRBV4-1 to TRBJ2-7; 7 bases fit TRBD2. The CDR3 has 14 amino acids. In germline, CDR1 is MGHRA, CDR2 YSYEKL. V lost 2 bases, J lost 5 bases, and 6 bases stayed unmatched. CDR3 sequence reads: CASSQPSGPNEQYF. The CDR3 DNA reads as TGCGCCAGCAGCCAACCTAGCGGTCCGAACGAGCAGTACTTC.

There are a few counts of this clone. J is TRBJ1-6 and V is TRBV9; D may be TRBD1 (6 bases). From germline, CDR1 is SGDLS and CDR2 YYNGEE. The CDR3 length is 16 residues. V was cut by 4 bases and J by 0 bases, with 11 bases left in between. CDR3 protein: CASSQTGDSYNSPLHF. The CDR3 DNA sequence: TGTGCCAGCAGCCAGACAGGAGACTCCTATAATTCACCCCTCCACTTT.

The table lists this clone with a count of one. The V and J genes are TRBV29-1 and TRBJ1-2; 11 nucleotides match TRBD1. With 6 bases clipped from V and 12 bases from J, the junction kept 9 bases outside the gene matches. Germline CDR1 SQVTM, CDR2 ANQGSEA. CDR3 length: 12 amino acids. The CDR3 DNA is TGCAGCGTGGCGGGACAGGGGGGGTTTCACACCTTC. The encoded protein is CSVAGQGGFHTF.

The chain uses TRBV6-6 and TRBJ2-7; a possible D gene is TRBD1 (5 bases). The germline V gene encodes CDR1 MNHNY and CDR2 SVGAGI (reference sequence). Deletions cut 4 bases from V and 3 bases from J, with 7 bases between. The CDR3 runs 12 residues. The CDR3 region has the DNA TGTGCCAGCAGTTTCCAGGGCTACGAGCAGTACTTC. Translation gives CASSFQGYEQYF.

The CDR3 nucleotides read TGTGCCAGCAGATTTAGCGGGGGGGCCAACGAGCAGTACTTC. Translated: CASRFSGGANEQYF. The genes are TRBV6-5 and TRBJ2-7, with 11 positions matching TRBD2. Germline CDR1 MNHEY, CDR2 SVGAGI. The CDR3 loop spans 14 amino acids. J lost 5 bases, V lost 6 bases, and 6 bases had no gene match.

The V call is TRBV9, the J call TRBJ1-3; D is uncertain. CDR3 size: 15 residues. V was cut by 4 bases and J by 7 bases, with 18 bases left in between. From germline, CDR1 is SGDLS and CDR2 YYNGEE. The CDR3 is CASSPSPIGGNTIYF. In DNA form, the CDR3 reads TGTGCCAGCAGCCCCAGCCCCATAGGAGGCAACACCATATATTTT.

This clone was observed a handful of times. V gene TRBV19 combines with J gene TRBJ1-2, with D possibly matching TRBD1 (6 bases). This CDR3 region has 13 residues. Germline CDR1 reads LNHDA; CDR2 reads SQIVND (reference sequence). V was clipped by 7 bases and J by 8 bases, with 17 bases between them. CDR3 sequence: CASTKRGGEGYTF. CDR3 nucleotide sequence: TGTGCCAGTACCAAGAGGGGGGGCGAGGGCTACACCTTC.

The chain uses TRBV7-2 and TRBJ2-5; D unclear. In germline, CDR1 is SGHTA, CDR2 FQGNSA. The CDR3 totals 12 residues. V dropped 3 bases and J dropped 7 bases, with 9 bases sitting between them. The CDR3 region is CASSFPSGTQYF. CDR3 coding DNA: TGTGCCAGCAGCTTCCCATCGGGGACCCAGTACTTC.

J is TRBJ2-5 and V is TRBV6-1; 7 bases match TRBD2. The junction had 4 bases not matched to a gene; V was cut back by 7 bases and J by 5 bases. The CDR3 contains 12 residues. Germline CDR1 is MNHNS and CDR2 is SASEGT. The CDR3 DNA sequence: TGTGCCAGCATCCGGGGGGAGGAGACCCAGTACTTC. It specifies CASIRGEETQYF.

The J gene is TRBJ1-4, the V gene TRBV29-1; D ambiguous. Germline CDR1 is SQVTM and CDR2 is ANQGSEA. The CDR3 contains 14 residues. The ends were cut back, 5 bases at V and 1 base at J, with 11 bases in the middle. The CDR3 here is CSVRLGGTNEKLFF. CDR3 in DNA: TGCAGCGTTAGATTAGGCGGAACTAATGAAAAACTGTTTTTT.

This clone has more than one count but fewer than ten. CDR3 nucleotides: TGTGCCAGCCGGGACGAGGACGCCTCCTACAATGAGCAGTTCTTC. Translated, it gives CASRDEDASYNEQFF. The V call is TRBV4-2, the J call TRBJ2-1, with D perhaps being TRBD1 or TRBD2 (5 bases each). The CDR3 runs to 15 residues. Looked up from germline, CDR1 is LGHNA and CDR2 is YNFKEQ. Trimming shortened V by 8 bases and J by 0 bases, and 14 bases separated the two germline ends.

This sequence joins TRBV9 and TRBJ2-3; tentatively, D is TRBD2 (6 bases). The V end lost 2 bases, the J end lost 12 bases, and 16 bases lay between the germline ends. The CDR3 extends over 13 amino acids. The germline CDR1 and CDR2 sequences are SGDLS and YYNGEE. Here the CDR3 DNA reads TGTGCCAGCAGCGTCGGCGCCCGGGACTCCCAGTATTTT. It encodes CASSVGARDSQYF.

The CDR3 region is CAWSSQGGTDTQYF. The CDR3 nucleotides read TGTGCCTGGAGTTCTCAGGGTGGCACAGATACGCAGTATTTT. The J gene is TRBJ2-3, the V gene TRBV30; maybe TRBD1 (5 bases). CDR3 length equals 14 residues. CDR1 and CDR2 from the germline V gene are GTSNPN and SVGIG (reference sequence). With 2 bases removed from V and 1 base from J, the gap between germline ends came to 10 bases.

V gene TRBV6-5 combines with J gene TRBJ1-1; D ambiguous. CDR1 and CDR2 (germline): MNHEY, SVGAGI. The CDR3 contains 12 residues. The V and J ends lost 4 bases and 8 bases respectively, with 11 bases between them. The CDR3: CASSWGTPEAFF. The CDR3 bases are TGTGCCAGCAGTTGGGGTACCCCCGAAGCTTTCTTT.

J is TRBJ2-7 and V is TRBV18; D is ambiguous. The V gene lost 4 bases and the J gene lost 4 bases, with 11 bases spanning the gap. CDR3 size: 13 residues. Germline V gives CDR1 KGHSH, CDR2 LQKENI. CDR3 DNA: TGTGCCAGCTCACGGACGGCGGATTACGAGCAGTACTTC. Amino acid sequence: CASSRTADYEQYF.

This clone has a handful of counts. The chain combines TRBV18 with TRBJ1-6; 9 bases line up with TRBD1. The J segment lost 13 bases and the V segment lost 6 bases, leaving 10 bases of the junction unmatched. The CDR3 sequence is 14 residues long. CDR1 and CDR2 from the germline V gene are KGHSH and LQKENI. CDR3 DNA sequence: TGTGCCAGCTCCCAAGGACAGGGGACGGAGCCCCTCCACTTT. It specifies CASSQGQGTEPLHF.